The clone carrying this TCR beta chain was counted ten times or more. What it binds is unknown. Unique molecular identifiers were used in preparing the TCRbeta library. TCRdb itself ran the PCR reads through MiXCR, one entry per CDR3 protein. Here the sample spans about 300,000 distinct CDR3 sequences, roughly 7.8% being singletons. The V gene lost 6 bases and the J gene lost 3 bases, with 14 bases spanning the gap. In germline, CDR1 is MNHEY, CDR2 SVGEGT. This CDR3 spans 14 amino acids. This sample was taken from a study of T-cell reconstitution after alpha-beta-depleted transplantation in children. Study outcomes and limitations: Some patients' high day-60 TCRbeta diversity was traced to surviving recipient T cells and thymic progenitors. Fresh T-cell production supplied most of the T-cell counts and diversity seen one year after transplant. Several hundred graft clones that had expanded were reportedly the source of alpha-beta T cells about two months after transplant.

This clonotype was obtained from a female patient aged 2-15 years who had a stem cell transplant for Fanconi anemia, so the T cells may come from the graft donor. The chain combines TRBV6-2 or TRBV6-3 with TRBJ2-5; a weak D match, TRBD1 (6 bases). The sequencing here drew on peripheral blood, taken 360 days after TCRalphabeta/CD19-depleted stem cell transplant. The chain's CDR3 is CASSQDSLEETQYF. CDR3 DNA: TGTGCCAGCAGCCAGGACAGTCTGGAAGAGACCCAGTACTTC.